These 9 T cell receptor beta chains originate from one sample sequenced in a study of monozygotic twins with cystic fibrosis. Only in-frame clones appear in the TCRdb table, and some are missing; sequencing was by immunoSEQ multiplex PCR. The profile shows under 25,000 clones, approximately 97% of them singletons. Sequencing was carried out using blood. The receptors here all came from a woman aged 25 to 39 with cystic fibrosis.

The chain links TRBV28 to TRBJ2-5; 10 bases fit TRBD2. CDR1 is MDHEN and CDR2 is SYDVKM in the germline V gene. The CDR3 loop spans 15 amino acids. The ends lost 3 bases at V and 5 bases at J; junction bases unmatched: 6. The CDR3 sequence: CASSFQSGGAETQYF. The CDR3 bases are TGTGCCAGCAGTTTCCAGAGCGGGGGGGCCGAGACCCAGTACTTC.

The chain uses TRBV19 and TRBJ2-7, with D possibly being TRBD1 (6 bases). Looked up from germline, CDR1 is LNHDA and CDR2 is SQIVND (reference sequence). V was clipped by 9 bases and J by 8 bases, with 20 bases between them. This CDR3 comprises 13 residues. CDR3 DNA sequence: TGTGCCAGCACCGGACAGAACCCTACGAAGCAGTACTTC. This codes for CASTGQNPTKQYF.

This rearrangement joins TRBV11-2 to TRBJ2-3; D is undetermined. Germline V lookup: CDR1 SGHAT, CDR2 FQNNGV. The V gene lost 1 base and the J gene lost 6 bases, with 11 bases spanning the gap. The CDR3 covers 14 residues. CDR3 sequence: CASSLVGSRDTQYF. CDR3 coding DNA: TGTGCCAGCAGCTTAGTGGGCAGTCGGGATACGCAGTATTTT.

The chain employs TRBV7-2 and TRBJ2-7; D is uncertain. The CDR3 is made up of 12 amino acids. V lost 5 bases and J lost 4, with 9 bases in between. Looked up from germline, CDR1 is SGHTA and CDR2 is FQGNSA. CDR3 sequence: CASSVSLYEQYF. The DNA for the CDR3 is TGTGCCAGCAGCGTGAGCCTATACGAGCAGTACTTC.

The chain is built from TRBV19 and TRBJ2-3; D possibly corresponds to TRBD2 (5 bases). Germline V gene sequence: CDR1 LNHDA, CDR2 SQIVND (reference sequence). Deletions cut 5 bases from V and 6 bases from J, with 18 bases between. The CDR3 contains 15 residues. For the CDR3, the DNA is TGTGCCAGTAGTGCCAACGGGGTGGCGTCGGATACGCAGTATTTT. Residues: CASSANGVASDTQYF.

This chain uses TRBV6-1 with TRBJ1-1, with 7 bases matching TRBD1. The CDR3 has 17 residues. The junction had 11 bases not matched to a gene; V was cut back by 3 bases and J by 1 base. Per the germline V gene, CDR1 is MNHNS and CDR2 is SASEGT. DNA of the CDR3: TGTGCCAGCAGTGAGTTTGGGTCTCGGGACAGGAACACTGAAGCTTTCTTT. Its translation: CASSEFGSRDRNTEAFF.

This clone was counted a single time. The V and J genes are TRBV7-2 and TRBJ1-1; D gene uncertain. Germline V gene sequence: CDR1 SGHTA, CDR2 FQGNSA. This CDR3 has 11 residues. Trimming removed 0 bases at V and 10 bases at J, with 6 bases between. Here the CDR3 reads CASSLAYVAFF. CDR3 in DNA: TGTGCCAGCAGCTTAGCGTACGTAGCTTTCTTT.

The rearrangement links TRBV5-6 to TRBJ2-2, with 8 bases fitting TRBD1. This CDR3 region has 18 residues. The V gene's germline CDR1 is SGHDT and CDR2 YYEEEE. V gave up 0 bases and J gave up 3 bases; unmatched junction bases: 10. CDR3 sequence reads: CASSLVRFTGGDTGELFF. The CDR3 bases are TGTGCCAGCAGCTTGGTGCGATTCACAGGGGGAGACACCGGGGAGCTGTTTTTT.

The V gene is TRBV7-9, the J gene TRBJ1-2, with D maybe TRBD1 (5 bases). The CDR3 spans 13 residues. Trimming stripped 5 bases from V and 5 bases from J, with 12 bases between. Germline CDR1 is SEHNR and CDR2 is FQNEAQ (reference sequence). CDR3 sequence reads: CASSIRGKYGYTF. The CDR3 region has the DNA TGTGCCAGCAGCATACGGGGGAAATATGGCTACACCTTC.